This is a list of T cell receptor beta chains from one sample in a study of CD8+ T cells in alopecia areata. The protocol was immunoSEQ multiplex PCR, while the TCRdb copy is restricted to in-frame clones and leaves out a portion. The table shows about 140,000 clones, with approximately 90% occurring only once. Sequences were derived from CD8+ T cells sorted from blood, sampled at week 4, from a patient treated with tofacitinib. The receptors originated from a human donor with alopecia areata. Each CDR3 is given with its conserved first and last residue. A D gene is named only where the DNA matches it firmly. Some rows mark clone size as missing; the rest say once, few, many or name a class of expanded clone.

D gene: TRBD1
J gene: TRBJ1-2
clone size: .
V gene: TRBV29-1
CDR3 protein: CSVEDVQGVNVNGYTF
CDR3 DNA: TGCAGCGTTGAAGACGTACAGGGGGTTAATGTTAATGGCTACACCTTC

D gene: .
J gene: TRBJ1-2
clone size: .
V gene: TRBV27
CDR3 protein: CASSFLGDYGYTF
CDR3 DNA: TGTGCCAGCAGTTTCTTGGGGGACTATGGCTACACCTTC

D gene: .
J gene: TRBJ2-7
clone size: .
V gene: TRBV5-1
CDR3 protein: CASSLRAYEQYF
CDR3 DNA: TGCGCCAGCAGTCTGAGAGCCTACGAGCAGTACTTC

D gene: .
J gene: TRBJ2-7
clone size: .
V gene: TRBV6-1
CDR3 protein: CAIGTPGGSYEQYF
CDR3 DNA: TGTGCCATCGGGACCCCCGGGGGCTCCTACGAGCAGTACTTC

D gene: .
J gene: TRBJ2-7
clone size: .
V gene: TRBV7-9
CDR3 protein: CASSFSGHTSPHEQYF
CDR3 DNA: TGTGCCAGCAGCTTTTCGGGACACACATCTCCCCACGAGCAGTACTTC

D gene: TRBD2
J gene: TRBJ2-4
clone size: few
V gene: TRBV6-5
CDR3 protein: CASSYPREGGGNIQYF
CDR3 DNA: TGTGCCAGCAGTTACCCCCGGGAGGGTGGGGGAAACATTCAGTACTTC

D gene: .
J gene: TRBJ2-7
clone size: .
V gene: TRBV29-1
CDR3 protein: CSVEAGVAYEQYF
CDR3 DNA: TGCAGCGTTGAAGCGGGAGTGGCCTACGAGCAGTACTTC

D gene: TRBD2
J gene: TRBJ2-5
clone size: .
V gene: TRBV7-9
CDR3 protein: CASSTTGTTNIETQYF
CDR3 DNA: TGTGCCAGCAGCACGACCGGGACTACCAACATCGAGACCCAGTACTTC

D gene: .
J gene: TRBJ2-1
clone size: .
V gene: TRBV4-1
CDR3 protein: CASSQDKYYNEQFF
CDR3 DNA: TGCGCCAGCAGCCAAGACAAATATTACAATGAGCAGTTCTTC

D gene: TRBD2
J gene: TRBJ2-2
clone size: .
V gene: TRBV7-2
CDR3 protein: CASSLGLAGAYTGELFF
CDR3 DNA: TGTGCCAGCAGCTTAGGGCTAGCGGGAGCCTACACCGGGGAGCTGTTTTTT

D gene: .
J gene: TRBJ1-2
clone size: .
V gene: TRBV9
CDR3 protein: CASSSRSPENGYTF
CDR3 DNA: TGTGCCAGCAGCTCTCGATCCCCAGAGAATGGCTACACCTTC

D gene: .
J gene: TRBJ1-3
clone size: .
V gene: TRBV7-3
CDR3 protein: CASSFSADGNTIYF
CDR3 DNA: TGTGCCAGCAGCTTCTCGGCGGATGGAAACACCATATATTTT

D gene: .
J gene: TRBJ1-2
clone size: .
V gene: TRBV2
CDR3 protein: CASREPGARGYTF
CDR3 DNA: TGTGCCAGCAGAGAACCAGGGGCGCGAGGCTACACCTTC

D gene: .
J gene: TRBJ2-1
clone size: few
V gene: TRBV19
CDR3 protein: CASRGLADNEQFF
CDR3 DNA: TGTGCCAGTAGGGGGTTAGCGGACAATGAGCAGTTCTTC